This TCR beta chain was sequenced during a study of shared clonotypes between healthy human individuals. Regarding the study as a whole: Estimated richness was generally greater in naive than memory subsets.

Details on this clone: Its target is unknown.

The protocol was immunoSEQ multiplex PCR, while the TCRdb copy is restricted to in-frame clones and leaves out a portion. The sample lists roughly 680,000 clones; roughly 72% were seen once. Sequenced input: memory CD4+ T cells sorted from blood. The subset: CD45RA-negative fraction. This clonotype originated in a woman in her 30s in good health.

CDR3 protein: CASSFGGSMNTEAFF. The CDR3 nucleotides are TGCGCCAGCAGCTTTGGGGGGTCGATGAACACTGAAGCTTTCTTT. The V call is TRBV5-1, the J call TRBJ1-1; possible D gene TRBD1, 5 bases. CDR1 and CDR2 (germline): SGHRS, YFSETQ. The CDR3 consists of 15 residues. Trimming left V 2 bases short and J 0 bases short, with 11 bases between.